This entry is about one TCR beta chain. CDR3 length: 14 residues. With 0 bases removed from V and 8 bases from J, the gap between germline ends came to 13 bases. Germline-derived CDR1 and CDR2 are SGHTA and FQGTGA. The data are from a study of blood T cell repertoires in COVID-19. Study-wide context: Some COVID-19 samples were acute and others convalescent; all came from the United States, Italy and Spain. From T cells, B-cell-depleted T cells, or PBMCs came the material, which was cDNA or gDNA.

In the original processing: For nucleated cells, counts were estimated from reference gene primer amplification. The repertoire was sequenced with immunoSEQ multiplex PCR; TCRdb's copy has only in-frame clones and lacks some. V, J and clone size are taken as reported in that table, and D and trimming were inferred from the DNA itself. The sample holds roughly 250,000 clones, about four fifths seen once. The chain couples TRBV7-3 to TRBJ1-1; weak D call: TRBD1 (6 bases). The sequencing sample was made of peripheral blood. The clonotype was recovered from a woman aged 55-75 years with active or convalescent COVID-19. This CDR3 reads CASSLTHLGGEAFF. The DNA for the CDR3 is TGTGCCAGCAGCTTAACCCACCTTGGGGGCGAAGCTTTCTTT.